This T cell receptor (beta chain) appears in the sequencing data of a study of T cell repertoires in cytomegalovirus infection. Study background: Both a matching HLA type and CMV infection were indicated by public TCR beta signatures.

General observations from the study: Carriers of CMV plus the relevant HLA were identified by cumulative public TCR beta family frequency. Ex vivo, HLA-C-restricted CMV-specific TCR beta clonotypes prevailed over the rest of the response.

From the reads, TCRdb called clonotypes with MiXCR, one entry per CDR3 protein. This table has roughly 230,000 distinct CDR3 sequences, over 20% appearing once. This clonotype was detected a few times. The antigen is not known. In germline, CDR1 is SGHNT, CDR2 YENEEA. The CDR3 loop spans 16 amino acids. V was pared by 2 bases and J by 5 bases, with 15 bases between. The J gene is TRBJ2-2, the V gene TRBV11-3; tentatively, D is TRBD1 or TRBD2 (5 bases each). This receptor was taken from a human donor in good health (CMV status not recorded). Some clones in this sample may be carry-over from other donors' samples. The sample was CD8+ T cells from PBMCs. The CDR3 nucleotides are TGTGCCAGCAGCTTAAGAGGGGCAGATCCTACCGGGGAGCTGTTTTTT. It yields the protein CASSLRGADPTGELFF.